This is a list of T cell receptor beta chains from one sample in a study of early T cells in non-severe SARS-CoV-2 infection. MiXCR was run by TCRdb on the 5' RACE reads, yielding one entry per CDR3 protein. The sample yields about 45,000 distinct CDR3 sequences, roughly 10% seen once. The sequenced sample was whole blood. Receptor source: an adult who was a healthcare worker with PCR-confirmed SARS-CoV-2 infection or an uninfected control (not recorded which). The CDR3 runs from the conserved cysteine through the conserved F or W. Fields, in order: J gene, D gene, clone size, V gene, CDR3 protein, CDR3 DNA. The D gene is left open where the match is weak. Some rows mark clone size as missing; the rest say once, few, many or name a class of expanded clone.

J gene: TRBJ2-3
D gene: -
clone size: many
V gene: TRBV4-3
CDR3 protein: CASSPRLISTDTQYF
CDR3 DNA: TGCGCCAGCAGCCCCAGGCTCATAAGCACAGATACGCAGTATTTT

J gene: TRBJ1-4
D gene: -
clone size: few
V gene: TRBV9
CDR3 protein: CASNLEGGSNEKLFF
CDR3 DNA: TGTGCCAGCAATCTGGAAGGCGGCTCTAATGAAAAACTGTTTTTT

J gene: TRBJ2-1
D gene: -
clone size: -
V gene: TRBV5-1
CDR3 protein: CASSLAPAGSSDEQFF
CDR3 DNA: TGCGCCAGCAGCTTGGCCCCGGCGGGATCTAGCGATGAGCAGTTCTTC

J gene: TRBJ1-2
D gene: -
clone size: -
V gene: TRBV20-1
CDR3 protein: CSARWGVYGYTF
CDR3 DNA: TGCAGTGCTAGATGGGGGGTCTATGGCTACACCTTC

J gene: TRBJ2-1
D gene: -
clone size: many
V gene: TRBV29-1
CDR3 protein: CSVESNYNEQFF
CDR3 DNA: TGCAGCGTTGAATCCAATTACAATGAGCAGTTCTTC

J gene: TRBJ2-1
D gene: TRBD2
clone size: many
V gene: TRBV5-1
CDR3 protein: CASSPLAGGSSYNEQFF
CDR3 DNA: TGCGCCAGCAGCCCACTAGCGGGAGGAAGCTCCTACAATGAGCAGTTCTTC

J gene: TRBJ1-2
D gene: TRBD1
clone size: -
V gene: TRBV4-3
CDR3 protein: CASSQNPGQGYGYTF
CDR3 DNA: TGCGCCAGCAGCCAGAATCCGGGACAGGGCTATGGCTACACCTTC

J gene: TRBJ2-4
D gene: -
clone size: many
V gene: TRBV29-1
CDR3 protein: CSVVGMAKNIQYF
CDR3 DNA: TGCAGCGTTGTAGGCATGGCCAAAAACATTCAGTACTTC

J gene: TRBJ2-1
D gene: TRBD2
clone size: -
V gene: TRBV29-1
CDR3 protein: CSVEGGTSGHNEQFF
CDR3 DNA: TGCAGCGTTGAAGGCGGGACTAGCGGACACAATGAGCAGTTCTTC

J gene: TRBJ2-3
D gene: TRBD2
clone size: many
V gene: TRBV12-3/TRBV12-4
CDR3 protein: CASSSGTSAVQVTQYF
CDR3 DNA: TGTGCCAGCAGTTCCGGGACTAGCGCAGTCCAGGTTACGCAGTATTTT

J gene: TRBJ2-3
D gene: -
clone size: -
V gene: TRBV5-4
CDR3 protein: CASSFRDTQYF
CDR3 DNA: TGTGCCAGCAGCTTCCGAGATACGCAGTATTTT

J gene: TRBJ1-5
D gene: -
clone size: many
V gene: TRBV20-1
CDR3 protein: CSARAGRDSGQPQHF
CDR3 DNA: TGCAGTGCTAGAGCGGGTCGAGACAGCGGTCAGCCCCAGCATTTT

J gene: TRBJ2-1
D gene: -
clone size: -
V gene: TRBV11-2
CDR3 protein: CASSLVGQEYNEQFF
CDR3 DNA: TGTGCCAGCAGCTTAGTGGGTCAGGAGTACAATGAGCAGTTCTTC

J gene: TRBJ2-3
D gene: TRBD1
clone size: few
V gene: TRBV12-5
CDR3 protein: CASGYDRGGTDTQYF
CDR3 DNA: TGTGCTAGTGGTTACGACAGGGGAGGCACAGATACGCAGTATTTT

J gene: TRBJ2-7
D gene: TRBD1
clone size: few
V gene: TRBV28
CDR3 protein: CASNLPRGREQYF
CDR3 DNA: TGTGCCAGTAACCTTCCCAGGGGGCGGGAGCAGTACTTC

J gene: TRBJ2-3
D gene: -
clone size: many
V gene: TRBV5-1
CDR3 protein: CASSSTDTQYF
CDR3 DNA: TGCGCCAGCAGCTCCACAGATACGCAGTATTTT

J gene: TRBJ2-5
D gene: -
clone size: many
V gene: TRBV29-1
CDR3 protein: CSVGFRETQYF
CDR3 DNA: TGCAGCGTTGGATTTCGTGAGACCCAGTACTTC

J gene: TRBJ2-7
D gene: TRBD1
clone size: -
V gene: TRBV12-3/TRBV12-4
CDR3 protein: CASSPGTGFHEQYF
CDR3 DNA: TGTGCCAGCAGTCCCGGGACAGGGTTCCACGAGCAGTACTTC

J gene: TRBJ2-1
D gene: TRBD1
clone size: many
V gene: TRBV7-2
CDR3 protein: CASSYQGAGAGHIEQFF
CDR3 DNA: TGTGCCAGCAGCTACCAGGGGGCGGGCGCCGGTCATATTGAGCAGTTCTTC

J gene: TRBJ2-2
D gene: -
clone size: many
V gene: TRBV27
CDR3 protein: CASSFRGTGELFF
CDR3 DNA: TGTGCCAGCAGTTTTCGAGGGACCGGGGAGCTGTTTTTT

J gene: TRBJ2-3
D gene: TRBD1
clone size: few
V gene: TRBV5-1
CDR3 protein: CASSLGRGRDDTQYF
CDR3 DNA: TGCGCCAGCAGCTTGGGAAGGGGGCGCGACGATACGCAGTATTTT

J gene: TRBJ2-1
D gene: -
clone size: many
V gene: TRBV7-9
CDR3 protein: CASSYERPGLRRGSDEQFF
CDR3 DNA: TGTGCCAGCAGCTATGAGCGGCCGGGATTAAGGCGGGGTTCCGATGAGCAGTTCTTC

J gene: TRBJ2-1
D gene: TRBD2
clone size: many
V gene: TRBV4-3
CDR3 protein: CASSQANSGYNEQFF
CDR3 DNA: TGCGCCAGCAGCCAAGCTAATAGCGGGTACAATGAGCAGTTCTTC

J gene: TRBJ2-7
D gene: TRBD2
clone size: -
V gene: TRBV20-1
CDR3 protein: CSARVPTSGGYYEQYF
CDR3 DNA: TGCAGTGCTAGAGTCCCCACTAGCGGGGGTTACTACGAGCAGTACTTC

J gene: TRBJ1-5
D gene: TRBD1
clone size: few
V gene: TRBV20-1
CDR3 protein: CSATERIQGHHIVSNQPQHF
CDR3 DNA: TGCAGTGCCACCGAGCGAATACAGGGGCATCATATCGTTAGCAATCAGCCCCAGCATTTT

J gene: TRBJ2-1
D gene: -
clone size: -
V gene: TRBV11-1
CDR3 protein: CASSLSGSLGDEQFF
CDR3 DNA: TGTGCCAGCAGCTTAAGCGGATCCCTGGGCGATGAGCAGTTCTTC

J gene: TRBJ2-7
D gene: TRBD1
clone size: few
V gene: TRBV20-1
CDR3 protein: CSARKGQPSYEQYF
CDR3 DNA: TGCAGTGCTAGAAAGGGACAGCCCTCCTACGAGCAGTACTTC

J gene: TRBJ1-2
D gene: -
clone size: few
V gene: TRBV28
CDR3 protein: CASTLEGGARNEAYGYTF
CDR3 DNA: TGTGCCAGCACTCTGGAGGGGGGGGCGCGGAATGAAGCCTATGGCTACACCTTC

J gene: TRBJ2-1
D gene: TRBD2
clone size: many
V gene: TRBV28
CDR3 protein: CASSLSSTSRPLF
CDR3 DNA: TGTGCCAGCAGTTTATCTTCGACTAGCCGGCCGCTCTTC

J gene: TRBJ2-1
D gene: TRBD2
clone size: -
V gene: TRBV14
CDR3 protein: CASSPLGLAGDEQFF
CDR3 DNA: TGTGCCAGCAGCCCATTGGGCCTAGCGGGAGATGAGCAGTTCTTC

J gene: TRBJ2-7
D gene: TRBD1
clone size: -
V gene: TRBV28
CDR3 protein: CASRTATGTFEQYF
CDR3 DNA: TGTGCCAGCAGAACCGCGACAGGGACCTTCGAGCAGTACTTC

J gene: TRBJ1-5
D gene: TRBD1
clone size: many
V gene: TRBV28
CDR3 protein: CASSLLGQEVPQHF
CDR3 DNA: TGTGCCAGCAGTTTACTCGGACAGGAGGTACCCCAGCATTTT

J gene: TRBJ2-5
D gene: -
clone size: -
V gene: TRBV19
CDR3 protein: CASSHLAVPGQETQYF
CDR3 DNA: TGTGCCAGTAGTCACTTGGCGGTCCCAGGGCAAGAGACCCAGTACTTC

J gene: TRBJ1-2
D gene: TRBD1
clone size: -
V gene: TRBV5-1
CDR3 protein: CASSTGTADSYGYTF
CDR3 DNA: TGCGCCAGCAGCACCGGGACAGCAGACTCCTATGGCTACACCTTC

J gene: TRBJ2-5
D gene: -
clone size: -
V gene: TRBV6-5
CDR3 protein: CASSYSLASAETQYF
CDR3 DNA: TGTGCCAGCAGTTACTCGCTAGCCAGTGCGGAGACCCAGTACTTC

J gene: TRBJ2-3
D gene: -
clone size: many
V gene: TRBV6-4
CDR3 protein: CASSLAEADTQYF
CDR3 DNA: TGTGCCAGTTCCTTGGCGGAGGCAGATACGCAGTATTTT

J gene: TRBJ1-4
D gene: -
clone size: few
V gene: TRBV28
CDR3 protein: CASATIKGFLEKLFF
CDR3 DNA: TGTGCCAGCGCCACGATCAAAGGGTTTTTGGAAAAACTGTTTTTT